The 14 T cell receptor beta chains below were found in one sample sequenced in a study of blood T cell repertoires in COVID-19. The table came from immunoSEQ multiplex PCR; TCRdb's copy has only in-frame clones and leaves some out. The sample carries 200,000 to 300,000 clones, about 91% recorded once. Sample: peripheral blood. The receptor set was obtained from a woman aged 30 to 39 with COVID-19, enrolled during active disease.

The V gene is TRBV10-1, the J gene TRBJ2-3, with 7 bases identical to TRBD2. Germline CDR1 and CDR2: WNHNN and SYGVQD (reference sequence). V shed 2 bases and J 2 bases; nucleotides not matched to a gene: 4. CDR3 length: 15 amino acids. Here the CDR3 DNA reads TGCGCCAGCAGTGAGACGACTAGCACCACAGATACGCAGTATTTT. Its translation: CASSETTSTTDTQYF.

V gene TRBV4-1 combines with J gene TRBJ1-1, with a possible D match to TRBD1 (5 bases). V lost 0 bases and J lost 8, with 22 bases in between. CDR1 and CDR2 from the germline V gene are MGHRA and YSYEKL. The CDR3 spans 17 residues. As DNA, the CDR3 is TGCGCCAGCAGCCAAGACAGGGTATTGGCAGAGACGAGCGAAGCTTTCTTT. Translated, it gives CASSQDRVLAETSEAFF.

The chain couples TRBV5-5 to TRBJ1-5; a possible D gene is TRBD1 (6 bases). This CDR3 spans 15 amino acids. The germline gives CDR1 SGHKS, CDR2 YYEKEE (reference sequence). V gave up 0 bases and J gave up 3 bases, with 10 bases separating them. CDR3 region: CASSLGQDLNQPQHF. CDR3 nucleotide sequence: TGTGCCAGCAGCTTGGGACAGGACCTCAATCAGCCCCAGCATTTT.

This clone was detected only once. This sequence joins TRBV5-4 and TRBJ2-1; D possibly corresponds to TRBD2 (5 bases). Germline loops: CDR1 SGHNT, CDR2 YYREEE (reference sequence). The length of the CDR3 is 17 residues. The germline V and J ends were trimmed by 4 bases and 0 bases, with 17 bases remaining between them. CDR3 region: CASSRTRTLGSYNEQFF. CDR3 in DNA: TGTGCCAGCAGCAGGACCCGGACTCTTGGCTCCTACAATGAGCAGTTCTTC.

This chain uses TRBV6-4 with TRBJ2-1; 11 nucleotides match TRBD2. CDR1 and CDR2 from the germline V gene are MRHNA and SNTAGT. V was pared by 5 bases and J by 3 bases, with 6 bases of the junction left unmatched. CDR3 length: 16 residues. The CDR3 DNA reads as TGTGCCAGCAGTCCCGTGGGGACTAGCGGCTACAATGAGCAGTTCTTC. Amino acid sequence: CASSPVGTSGYNEQFF.

The chain links TRBV28 to TRBJ1-5, with 7 positions matching TRBD1. This CDR3 region has 16 residues. The V gene end was trimmed by 7 bases and the J gene end by 0 bases; junction bases not matched to a gene: 9. Germline V gene sequence: CDR1 MDHEN, CDR2 SYDVKM. CDR3 sequence (DNA): TGTGCCAGCAACCCCATCACAGGGGCTAGCAATCAGCCCCAGCATTTT. Translated, it gives CASNPITGASNQPQHF.

This chain's CDR3 is CASSNEYTDTQYF. CDR3 nucleotide sequence: TGTGCCAGCAGCAACGAGTACACAGATACGCAGTATTTT. The V and J genes are TRBV11-2 and TRBJ2-3; no definite D call. V dropped 5 bases and J dropped 2 bases, with 8 bases sitting between them. The CDR3 contains 13 residues. CDR1 is SGHAT, CDR2 FQNNGV, per germline.

This clone was detected once. CDR3 protein: CASSGGTEETQYF. As DNA, the CDR3 is TGTGCCAGCAGCGGTGGGACAGAAGAGACCCAGTACTTC. This chain connects TRBV5-6 to TRBJ2-5, with TRBD1 matching over 7 bases. The CDR3 runs to 13 residues. V lost 4 bases to trimming and J lost 3 bases; unmatched junction nucleotides: 3. Germline V CDR1 and CDR2: SGHDT, YYEEEE.

V usage is TRBV30 and J usage is TRBJ1-4; D not resolved. The ends were cut back, 0 bases at V and 8 bases at J, with 13 bases in the middle. CDR3 length: 14 residues. Germline CDR1 is GTSNPN and CDR2 is SVGIG (reference sequence). The CDR3 spells CAWSVGELGEKLFF. The CDR3 nucleotides read TGTGCCTGGAGTGTTGGGGAGCTCGGCGAAAAACTGTTTTTT.

The V and J genes are TRBV6-5 and TRBJ1-4; D not certain. The CDR3 spans 15 residues. V lost 6 bases and J lost 8, with 19 bases in between. CDR1 is MNHEY and CDR2 is SVGAGI in the germline V gene. Here the CDR3 reads CASSPEGSGREKLFF. CDR3 bases: TGTGCCAGCAGCCCCGAGGGCAGCGGGCGCGAAAAACTGTTTTTT.

The chain carries TRBV5-1 and TRBJ2-3; 8 nucleotides match TRBD2. CDR3 length: 12 residues. With V trimmed by 4 bases and J by 11 bases, 6 bases remained unmatched. Looked up from germline, CDR1 is SGHRS and CDR2 is YFSETQ. DNA of the CDR3: TGCGCCAGCAGCCGCGGGGGGTCAGAGCAGTATTTT. Amino acid sequence: CASSRGGSEQYF.

The chain links TRBV29-1 to TRBJ1-2; 8 bases are a match to TRBD1. This CDR3 spans 12 amino acids. J lost 8 bases, V lost 7 bases, and 9 bases had no gene match. From germline, CDR1 is SQVTM and CDR2 ANQGSEA. The CDR3 region is CSGGDRGEGYTF. The CDR3, as DNA: TGCAGCGGTGGAGACAGGGGAGAAGGCTACACCTTC.

V usage is TRBV11-2 and J usage is TRBJ2-5; 8 positions match TRBD2. This CDR3 comprises 15 residues. The trim removed 3 bases at V and 0 bases at J, leaving 3 bases unmatched. The germline gives CDR1 SGHAT, CDR2 FQNNGV. This CDR3 reads CASSLREVYQETQYF. CDR3 sequence (DNA): TGTGCCAGCAGCTTGCGGGAGGTGTACCAAGAGACCCAGTACTTC.

This chain connects TRBV12-3 or TRBV12-4 to TRBJ2-1; D uncertain. The V gene lost 0 bases and the J gene lost 9 bases, with 9 bases spanning the gap. The CDR3 is made up of 13 amino acids. CDR3 in DNA: TGTGCCAGCAGTTTAGCCCGACTTAGTGAGCAGTTCTTC. Protein: CASSLARLSEQFF.